These 30 T cell receptor beta chains originate from one sample sequenced in a study of blood T cell repertoires in COVID-19. Assay used: immunoSEQ multiplex PCR; TCRdb lists only in-frame clones, some missing. The sample lists 150,000 or so clones, approximately 92% occurring once. The sequencing sample was made of peripheral blood. These receptor sequences come from a woman aged 50 to 60 with acute or convalescent COVID-19.

The chain is built from TRBV10-2 and TRBJ2-7, with TRBD1 matching 7 bases. The CDR3 contains 13 residues. The germline CDR1 and CDR2 sequences are WSHSY and SAAADI. V was clipped by 8 bases and J by 5 bases; unmatched bases: 9. CDR3 residues: CASAGQVYDEQYF. The DNA for the CDR3 is TGCGCCAGCGCCGGACAGGTGTATGACGAGCAGTACTTC.

This sequence joins TRBV19 and TRBJ1-1; D might be TRBD1 (6 bases). The germline V gene encodes CDR1 LNHDA and CDR2 SQIVND (reference sequence). The CDR3 length is 15 residues. V gave up 5 bases and J gave up 10 bases, with 23 bases separating them. CDR3 region: CASSLIPGQQTGAFF. The CDR3, as DNA: TGTGCCAGTAGTCTAATACCGGGACAACAAACGGGAGCTTTCTTT.

This chain joins TRBV24-1 and TRBJ1-5; no firm D call. Germline V gene data show CDR1 as KGHDR and CDR2 as SFDVKD. The CDR3 covers 13 residues. V lost 5 bases to trimming and J lost 6 bases, with 10 bases between them. Written as DNA, the CDR3 is TGTGCCACCAGTGGGGCAGGCGCTCAGCCCCAGCATTTT. This translates into CATSGAGAQPQHF.

The rearrangement uses TRBV13 and TRBJ2-7; 9 bases line up with TRBD2. The trim removed 4 bases at V and 5 bases at J, leaving 3 bases unmatched. The CDR3 is made up of 13 amino acids. CDR1 PRHDT and CDR2 FYEKMQ come from the germline V gene (reference sequence). The CDR3 spells CASSSSGINEQYF. In DNA, the CDR3 is TGTGCCAGCAGCTCTAGCGGGATAAACGAGCAGTACTTC.

The V call is TRBV3-1 (or the pseudogene TRBV3-2), the J call TRBJ2-7, with a possible D match to TRBD1 (6 bases). The CDR3 length is 15 residues. Trimming shortened V by 2 bases and J by 2 bases, and 13 bases separated the two germline ends. Germline V gene lookup returns CDR1 LGHDT and CDR2 YNNKEL (reference sequence). This CDR3 is CASSQKDSLTYEQYF. The DNA for the CDR3 is TGTGCCAGCAGCCAAAAGGACAGTCTTACCTACGAGCAGTACTTC.

The rearrangement uses TRBV27 and TRBJ1-2; the D is unclear. Germline V gives CDR1 MNHEY, CDR2 SMNVEV (reference sequence). V shed 3 bases and J shed 8 bases, with 19 bases lying between them. CDR3 length: 15 residues. The CDR3 DNA reads TGTGCCAGCAGTTTTTCTACCGGAAACCCGGGGGGCTACACCTTC. It codes for CASSFSTGNPGGYTF.

This clone was seen only once. The rearrangement joins TRBV2 to TRBJ2-7; TRBD2 is a possible D gene (5 bases). The CDR3 is made up of 10 amino acids. The V gene's germline CDR1 is SNHLY and CDR2 FYNNEI. V was trimmed by 6 bases and J by 9 bases, leaving 9 bases between them. For the CDR3, the DNA is TGTGCCAGCAGGGGCCGGGGGCAGTACTTC. Translating it yields CASRGRGQYF.

This rearrangement joins TRBV4-3 to TRBJ1-2; D is possibly TRBD1 (5 bases). V was clipped by 1 base and J by 7 bases, with 13 bases between them. The CDR3 is made up of 14 amino acids. The germline CDR1 and CDR2 sequences are LGHNA and YSLEER. CDR3 sequence: CASSQVGAEGGYTF. The CDR3 coding sequence is TGCGCCAGCAGCCAAGTAGGGGCGGAGGGTGGCTACACCTTC.

V and J are TRBV6-2 or TRBV6-3 and TRBJ1-1, with D unclear. Germline V gene data show CDR1 as MNHEY and CDR2 as SVGEGT. Trimming took off 7 bases at V and 1 base at J, with 10 bases between the two ends. The CDR3 consists of 13 residues. The chain's CDR3 is CASTPFGNTEAFF. CDR3 sequence (DNA): TGTGCCAGCACCCCTTTCGGGAACACTGAAGCTTTCTTT.

This clone was counted only a few times. The chain is built from TRBV28 and TRBJ1-1; D ambiguous. The CDR3 is 14 residues long. Germline assignment: CDR1 MDHEN and CDR2 SYDVKM. V lost 1 base to trimming and J lost 11 bases, with 17 bases between them. CDR3 loop: CASSLSAVVREAFF. CDR3 coding DNA: TGTGCCAGCAGTTTATCGGCAGTGGTCCGGGAGGCTTTCTTT.

The rearrangement joins TRBV5-8 to TRBJ2-3; 8 bases align to TRBD1. The trim removed 2 bases at V and 4 bases at J, leaving 6 bases unmatched. Germline CDR1 and CDR2: SGHTS and YDEGEE. This CDR3 contains 15 residues. The CDR3 region has the DNA TGTGCCAGCAGCTTTTGGCAGGGGGCGTCAGATACGCAGTATTTT. The encoded protein is CASSFWQGASDTQYF. The full variable domain, completed using reference TRBV5-8 and TRBJ2-3, is EAGVTQSPTHLIKTRGQQATLRCSPISGHTSVYWYQQALGLGLQFLLWYDEGEERNRGNFPPRFSGRQFPNYSSELNVNALELEDSALYLCASSFWQGASDTQYFGPGTRLTVL.

The rearrangement links TRBV14 to TRBJ2-7, with TRBD1 matching 11 bases. This CDR3 contains 16 residues. J was trimmed by 1 base and V by 1 base; bases with no gene match: 3. CDR1 SGHDN and CDR2 FVKESK come from the germline V gene. The CDR3 bases are TGTGCCAGCAGCCAAGTGGGGACAGGGGGGTCCTACGAGCAGTACTTC. Its protein product is CASSQVGTGGSYEQYF.

CDR3: CASSYDAPQPQHF. CDR3 sequence (DNA): TGTGCCAGCAGTTACGATGCGCCCCAGCCCCAGCATTTT. The rearrangement uses TRBV6-2 or TRBV6-3 and TRBJ1-5, with D hard to call. The ends were cut back, 2 bases at V and 7 bases at J, with 9 bases in the middle. This CDR3 is built from 13 residues. Per the germline V gene, CDR1 is MNHEY and CDR2 is SVGEGT.

DNA of the CDR3: TGTGCAGAGAAAACAGGGGGCTTATCTGGAAACACCATATATTTT. This encodes CAEKTGGLSGNTIYF. The chain joins TRBV21-1 to TRBJ1-3; TRBD1 is the table's D call, not checked against the DNA. TRBV21-1 constitutes a pseudogene. There are 15 residues in the CDR3.

The rearrangement uses TRBV28 and TRBJ1-5; possibly TRBD1 for D (5 bases). Deletions cut 6 bases from V and 7 bases from J, with 13 bases between. The CDR3 length is 13 residues. Looked up from germline, CDR1 is MDHEN and CDR2 is SYDVKM. The CDR3 region has the DNA TGTGCCAGCAGGCCTGACAGTTACCAGCCCCAGCATTTT. This sequence encodes CASRPDSYQPQHF.

The J gene is TRBJ1-2, the V gene TRBV15; 9 bases match TRBD1. V shed 0 bases and J 5 bases; nucleotides not matched to a gene: 1. The CDR3 covers 14 residues. From germline, CDR1 is LNHNV and CDR2 YYDKDF (reference sequence). CDR3 region: CATSREQGAYGYTF. The CDR3 DNA follows: TGTGCCACCAGCAGAGAACAGGGGGCGTATGGCTACACCTTC.

The chain links TRBV6-4 to TRBJ2-1; 8 nucleotides line up with TRBD1. Per germline, CDR1 MRHNA and CDR2 SNTAGT. V shed 5 bases and J 0 bases; nucleotides not matched to a gene: 15. The CDR3 contains 19 residues. The CDR3 DNA sequence: TGTGCCAGCAGTCCGGGACAGGTCTCCTACGGGGGCTCCTACAATGAGCAGTTCTTC. This translates into CASSPGQVSYGGSYNEQFF.

The CDR3 is CASSHPPSGSGNEQFF. CDR3 DNA: TGCGCCAGCAGCCACCCCCCCAGCGGGAGTGGTAATGAGCAGTTCTTC. The chain carries TRBV4-1 and TRBJ2-1, with 8 bases lining up with TRBD2. The V segment lost 3 bases and the J segment 7 bases; nucleotides outside the gene matches: 11. Germline V gene sequence: CDR1 MGHRA, CDR2 YSYEKL. The CDR3 is 16 amino acids.

This clone was picked up a small number of times. The chain combines TRBV5-1 with TRBJ1-2; TRBD1 matches at 8 bases. With V trimmed by 4 bases and J by 5 bases, 7 bases remained unmatched. The CDR3 loop spans 14 amino acids. From germline, CDR1 is SGHRS and CDR2 YFSETQ. In DNA, the CDR3 is TGCGCCAGCAGCGCCTTACAGGGGGAGTATGGCTACACCTTC. Translated: CASSALQGEYGYTF.

The count of this clone is one. This chain connects TRBV5-1 to TRBJ2-7; D perhaps matches TRBD1 (6 bases). This CDR3 region has 13 residues. The germline V gene encodes CDR1 SGHRS and CDR2 YFSETQ. Trimming removed 4 bases from V and 4 bases from J, with 12 bases in between. The CDR3 DNA reads as TGCGCCAGCAGCCCATGGACAGCTTACGAGCAGTACTTC. It codes for CASSPWTAYEQYF.

This chain uses TRBV7-8 with TRBJ2-1, with D maybe TRBD1 (6 bases). This CDR3 is built from 11 residues. Germline-derived CDR1 and CDR2 are SGHVS and FQNEAQ. Deletions cut 2 bases from V and 10 bases from J, with 6 bases between. The CDR3 region is CASSLRGEQFF. The CDR3 DNA reads TGTGCCAGCAGCTTAAGGGGGGAGCAGTTCTTC.

CDR3 sequence: CASSQESSGRGTDTQYF. In DNA form, the CDR3 reads TGTGCCAGCAGCCAGGAGTCTTCCGGGAGGGGGACAGATACGCAGTATTTT. J is TRBJ2-3 and V is TRBV7-9; TRBD2 agrees at 8 bases. The CDR3 has 17 amino acids. CDR1 and CDR2 from the germline V gene are SEHNR and FQNEAQ (reference sequence). V trimming: 5 bases; J trimming: 3 bases; junction bases outside the gene matches: 13.

The chain uses TRBV6-5 and TRBJ2-7, with 10 bases identical to TRBD1. The CDR3 consists of 16 residues. Germline CDR1 reads MNHEY; CDR2 reads SVGAGI. The ends lost 2 bases at V and 9 bases at J; junction bases unmatched: 13. CDR3 region: CASSYGTGDQGRRQYF. The CDR3 DNA sequence: TGTGCCAGCAGTTACGGGACAGGGGATCAGGGTCGGCGGCAGTACTTC.

The count of this clone is one. The rearrangement joins TRBV15 to TRBJ1-5, with a possible D match to TRBD1 (5 bases). Trimming pared 5 bases from V and 4 bases from J, leaving 9 bases between. The CDR3 runs to 13 residues. Per germline, CDR1 LNHNV and CDR2 YYDKDF (reference sequence). In nucleotides, the CDR3 is TGTGCCACCAGCTCCGGGGGGAATCAGCCCCAGCATTTT. Its protein product is CATSSGGNQPQHF. Full variable domain (remainder filled in from reference TRBV15 and TRBJ1-5): DAMVIQNPRYQVTQFGKPVTLSCSQTLNHNVMYWYQQKSSQAPKLLFHYYDKDFNNEADTPDNFQSRRPNTSFCFLDIRSPGLGDTAMYLCATSSGGNQPQHFGDGTRLSIL.

V is TRBV2 and J is TRBJ2-3, with D perhaps TRBD1 (5 bases). CDR1 is SNHLY, CDR2 FYNNEI, per germline. The CDR3 runs to 15 residues. The V gene lost 7 bases and the J gene lost 2 bases, with 16 bases spanning the gap. The CDR3 is CASTRDSRNTDTQYF. CDR3 nucleotide sequence: TGTGCCAGCACGCGAGACAGTAGGAACACAGATACGCAGTATTTT.

The chain couples TRBV28 to TRBJ2-7; TRBD2 agrees at 9 bases. V shed 3 bases, J shed 4 bases, and the junction held 7 bases outside the gene matches. The CDR3 contains 15 residues. CDR1 and CDR2 from the germline V gene are MDHEN and SYDVKM. This CDR3 is CASSLRSGSAYEQYF. The CDR3 nucleotides read TGTGCCAGCAGTTTGCGTAGCGGGAGTGCGTACGAGCAGTACTTC.

This clone showed up just once. This chain uses TRBV2 with TRBJ2-5; a weak D match, TRBD1 (5 bases). V was cut by 6 bases and J by 5 bases, with 19 bases left in between. Per the germline V gene, CDR1 is SNHLY and CDR2 is FYNNEI. The length of the CDR3 is 15 residues. CDR3 protein: CASSAPVAGLETQYF. The CDR3 region has the DNA TGTGCCAGCAGCGCGCCTGTAGCAGGGCTGGAGACCCAGTACTTC. Full variable domain (missing parts from reference TRBV2 and TRBJ2-5): EPEVTQTPSHQVTQMGQEVILRCVPISNHLYFYWYRQILGQKVEFLVSFYNNEISEKSEIFDDQFSVERPDGSNFTLKIRSTKLEDSAMYFCASSAPVAGLETQYFGPGTRLLVL.

V is TRBV11-2 and J is TRBJ1-5; D not resolved. V dropped 5 bases and J dropped 0 bases, with 5 bases sitting between them. Germline V gene sequence: CDR1 SGHAT, CDR2 FQNNGV. The CDR3 sequence is 13 residues long. The CDR3: CASSQRSNQPQHF. DNA of the CDR3: TGTGCCAGCAGCCAGCGTAGCAATCAGCCCCAGCATTTT.

The rearrangement links TRBV9 to TRBJ1-1; 9 nucleotides match TRBD1. The J segment lost 1 base and the V segment lost 7 bases, leaving 5 bases of the junction unmatched. Germline loops: CDR1 SGDLS, CDR2 YYNGEE. The CDR3 sequence is 14 residues long. The CDR3 here is CASGQGPSNTEAFF. As DNA, the CDR3 is TGTGCCAGCGGACAGGGGCCCTCGAACACTGAAGCTTTCTTT.

CDR3 in amino acids: CASRDGGAGTDTQYF. The CDR3 nucleotides read TGTGCCAGCAGGGACGGCGGGGCGGGAACAGATACGCAGTATTTT. The J gene is TRBJ2-3, the V gene TRBV2; D is possibly TRBD2 (6 bases). CDR3 length equals 15 residues. The V end was cut by 6 bases, the J end by 3 bases, with 16 bases between. Germline CDR1 and CDR2: SNHLY and FYNNEI.